Sequencing of this T cell receptor (beta chain) was carried out in a study of beta chain features in type 1 diabetes. For the study at large: Healthy donors, compared against patients, showed similar age, gender and cell yields. The study, taken as a whole, reports: Junctions at VDJ sites from type 1 diabetes patients had fewer insertions and more deletions. When Type 1 diabetes patients were examined, their TCRB CDR3s proved moderately but significantly shorter in all four CD4+ subsets.

Every isolated RNA sample was fully reverse transcribed, so sequencing captured expressed TCRB transcripts. Using immunoSEQ multiplex PCR, the repertoire was profiled, and TCRdb retains in-frame clones only, with some absent. Of 600,000 or so clones listed, about 14% are singletons. The CDR3 loop spans 13 amino acids. The V end was cut by 7 bases, the J end by 1 base, with 13 bases between. CDR1 and CDR2 (germline): GTSNPN, SVGIG (reference sequence). With respect to this clone: Its matching antigen is unknown.

This clonotype was obtained from a man younger than 35 with type 1 diabetes. Material for sequencing was naive CD4+ T cells from blood. The V gene is TRBV30, the J gene TRBJ1-1; D unresolved. The CDR3 here is CAFTGWENTEAFF. The CDR3 region has the DNA TGTGCCTTCACCGGGTGGGAGAACACTGAAGCTTTCTTT.